The entry below gives a single TCR beta chain sequence along with its context. The data originate from a study of blood T cell repertoires in COVID-19. About the research overall: Researchers got acute and convalescent COVID-19 samples from the United States, Italy and Spain. T cells, B-cell-depleted T cells, or PBMCs supplied cDNA or gDNA.

Per the authors' pipeline: Estimates of nucleated cell counts were drawn from the amplification of reference gene primers. The assay was immunoSEQ multiplex PCR, and TCRdb's table has in-frame clones only and misses some. V, J and clone size reflect that table, while D and trimming were determined from the DNA. The sample includes a few hundred thousand clones, 84% seen only once; the top ten take about 10%. Seattle cases were enrolled at active infection and followed longitudinally. V shed 4 bases and J shed 0 bases, with 18 bases lying between them. The CDR3 loop spans 17 amino acids. CDR1 is SGHNT, CDR2 YYREEE, per germline (reference sequence).

The sequencing sample was made of peripheral blood. This chain uses TRBV5-4 with TRBJ2-3; a weak D match, TRBD1 (5 bases). This sequence was found in a woman aged 80 or older with COVID-19, enrolled during active disease. CDR3 DNA sequence: TGTGCCAGCAGCGCTGGTGGGGCAGGCCGTAGCACAGATACGCAGTATTTT. This codes for CASSAGGAGRSTDTQYF.